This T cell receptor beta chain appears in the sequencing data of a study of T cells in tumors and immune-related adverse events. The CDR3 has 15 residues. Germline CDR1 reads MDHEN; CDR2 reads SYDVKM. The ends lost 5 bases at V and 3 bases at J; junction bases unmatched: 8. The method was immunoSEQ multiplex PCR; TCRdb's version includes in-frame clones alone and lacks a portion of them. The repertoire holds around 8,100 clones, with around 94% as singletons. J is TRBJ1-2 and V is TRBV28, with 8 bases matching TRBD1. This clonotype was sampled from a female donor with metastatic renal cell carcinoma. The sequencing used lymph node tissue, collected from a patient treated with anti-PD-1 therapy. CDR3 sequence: CASSRPDREHYGYTF. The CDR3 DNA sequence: TGTGCCAGCAGTCGCCCGGACAGGGAGCACTATGGCTACACCTTC.